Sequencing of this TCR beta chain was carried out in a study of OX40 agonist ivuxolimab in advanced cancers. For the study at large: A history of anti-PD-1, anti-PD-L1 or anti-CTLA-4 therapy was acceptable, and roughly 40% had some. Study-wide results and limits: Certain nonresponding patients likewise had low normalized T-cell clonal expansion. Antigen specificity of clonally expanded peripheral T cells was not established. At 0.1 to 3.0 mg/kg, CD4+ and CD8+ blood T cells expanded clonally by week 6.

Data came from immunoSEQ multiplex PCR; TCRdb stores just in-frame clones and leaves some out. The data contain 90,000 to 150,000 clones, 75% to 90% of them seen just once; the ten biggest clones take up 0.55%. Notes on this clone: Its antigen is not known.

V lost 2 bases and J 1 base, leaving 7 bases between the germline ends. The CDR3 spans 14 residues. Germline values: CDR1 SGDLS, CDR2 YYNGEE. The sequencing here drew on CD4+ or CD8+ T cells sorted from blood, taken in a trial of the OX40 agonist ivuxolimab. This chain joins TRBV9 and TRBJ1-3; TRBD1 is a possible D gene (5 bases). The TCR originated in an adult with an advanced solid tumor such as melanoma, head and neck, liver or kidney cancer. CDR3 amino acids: CASSVTGSGNTIYF. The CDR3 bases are TGTGCCAGCAGCGTCACAGGTTCTGGAAACACCATATATTTT.